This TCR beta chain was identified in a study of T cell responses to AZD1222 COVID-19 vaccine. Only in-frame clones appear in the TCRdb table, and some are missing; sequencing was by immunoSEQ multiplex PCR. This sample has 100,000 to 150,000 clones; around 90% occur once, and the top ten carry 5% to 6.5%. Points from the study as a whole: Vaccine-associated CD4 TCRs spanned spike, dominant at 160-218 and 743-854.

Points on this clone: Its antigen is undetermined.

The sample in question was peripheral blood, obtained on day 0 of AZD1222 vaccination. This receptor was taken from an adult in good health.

The CDR3 protein is CASSVDSVNSPLHF. The CDR3, as DNA: TGTGCCAGCAGCGTAGATTCAGTTAATTCACCCCTCCACTTT. This sequence joins TRBV9 and TRBJ1-6; D is undetermined. Trimming shortened V by 0 bases and J by 6 bases, and 7 bases separated the two germline ends. CDR3 length equals 14 residues. Germline loops: CDR1 SGDLS, CDR2 YYNGEE.